These 11 T cell receptor beta chains were all obtained from the same sample, sequenced in a study of cytomegalovirus exposure and HLA in healthy donors (dated by TCRdb to between 2016 and 2019). Library preparation used the immunoSEQ multiplex PCR assay. The multiplex PCR relied on a mix of 60 forward primers for TCR Vbeta segments and 13 reverse primers for TCR Jbeta segments. In its TCRdb copy, this immuneACCESS table keeps in-frame sequences only and misses some clones. Where compared with another copy, unresolved V genes explain less than half of these, and the others have no known cause. This sample's table contains some 150,000 clones. The ten largest clonotypes hold roughly 2% of the sample. The sequencing sample was made of PBMCs. These receptors came from a woman between 18 and 29 years old in good health and CMV-seronegative.

V is TRBV6-1 and J is TRBJ1-2; 12 bases align to TRBD1. CDR3 length: 15 residues. The germline gives CDR1 MNHNS, CDR2 SASEGT. The ends lost 6 bases at V and 6 bases at J; junction bases unmatched: 8. This chain's CDR3 is CASRSRDRGQDGYTF. CDR3 nucleotides: TGTGCCAGCAGGAGCCGGGACAGGGGGCAGGATGGCTACACCTTC.

The genes are TRBV6-6 and TRBJ1-1, with TRBD1 identical over 8 bases. Germline-derived CDR1 and CDR2 are MNHNY and SVGAGI (reference sequence). Trimming removed 6 bases from V and 3 bases from J; junction bases left unmatched: 6. The CDR3 is 14 residues long. CDR3 loop: CASRVQQGDTEAFF. Here the CDR3 DNA reads TGTGCCAGCAGGGTCCAACAGGGGGACACTGAAGCTTTCTTT.

This chain joins TRBV19 and TRBJ2-1; 7 nucleotides agree with TRBD1. The germline CDR1 and CDR2 sequences are LNHDA and SQIVND (reference sequence). This CDR3 contains 16 residues. J lost 3 bases, V lost 0 bases, and 5 bases had no gene match. The CDR3 DNA follows: TGTGCCAGTAGTATAGATCACCAGGGGGTCTACAATGAGCAGTTCTTC. This translates into CASSIDHQGVYNEQFF.

DNA of the CDR3: TGTGCCAGCAGGGAGACAGGGACATACATTGGGAATGAGCAGTTCTTC. Protein sequence: CASRETGTYIGNEQFF. V gene TRBV2 combines with J gene TRBJ2-1, with 7 bases matching TRBD1. J was trimmed by 7 bases and V by 6 bases; bases with no gene match: 15. This CDR3 has 16 residues. The germline V gene has CDR1 SNHLY and CDR2 FYNNEI.

The chain is built from TRBV7-8 and TRBJ2-1, with D tentatively TRBD2 (5 bases). Germline CDR1 reads SGHVS; CDR2 reads FQNEAQ. CDR3 size: 17 residues. Trimming took off 3 bases at V and 0 bases at J, with 15 bases between the two ends. This CDR3 is CASSFSAGRSSYNEQFF. The CDR3 region has the DNA TGTGCCAGCAGCTTTTCGGCGGGCCGCAGCTCCTACAATGAGCAGTTCTTC.

For this clone: The conserved final phenylalanine or tryptophan is absent from the CDR3, which likely points to a read error. This chain connects TRBV7-8 to TRBJ1-2; D unclear. The germline V gene has CDR1 SGHVS and CDR2 FQNEAQ. This CDR3 spans 12 amino acids. Deletions cut 4 bases from V and 5 bases from J, with 8 bases between. The CDR3 DNA is TGTGCCAGCAGCTCGGGAGGGTATGGCTACACCCTC. It translates to CASSSGGYGYTL.

The rearrangement links TRBV5-1 to TRBJ1-1; 8 bases are a match to TRBD1. The CDR3 extends over 14 amino acids. V was pared by 5 bases and J by 1 base, with 4 bases of the junction left unmatched. From germline, CDR1 is SGHRS and CDR2 YFSETQ. Written as DNA, the CDR3 is TGCGCCAGCAGACAGGGACAGGCGAACACTGAAGCTTTCTTT. Protein product: CASRQGQANTEAFF. The variable domain in full, completed from reference TRBV5-1 and TRBJ1-1, reads KAGVTQTPRYLIKTRGQQVTLSCSPISGHRSVSWYQQTPGQGLQFLFEYFSETQRNKGNFPGRFSGRQFSNSRSEMNVSTLELGDSALYLCASRQGQANTEAFFGQGTRLTVV.

V and J are TRBV30 and TRBJ1-2; a weak D match, TRBD1 (5 bases). The CDR3 extends over 15 amino acids. Trimming shortened V by 5 bases and J by 2 bases, and 18 bases separated the two germline ends. The germline CDR1 and CDR2 sequences are GTSNPN and SVGIG (reference sequence). CDR3 protein: CAWGETNQGNYGYTF. DNA for the CDR3: TGTGCCTGGGGGGAAACGAACCAGGGAAACTATGGCTACACCTTC. Full variable domain (remainder filled in from reference TRBV30 and TRBJ1-2): SQTIHQWPATLVQPVGSPLSLECTVEGTSNPNLYWYRQAAGRGLQLLFYSVGIGQISSEVPQNLSASRPQDRQFILSSKKLLLSDSGFYLCAWGETNQGNYGYTFGSGTRLTVV.

V gene TRBV6-5 combines with J gene TRBJ2-7; 10 bases are shared with TRBD2. This CDR3 has 15 amino acids. The germline CDR1 and CDR2 sequences are MNHEY and SVGAGI. After removal of 6 bases from V and 0 bases from J, the junction contained 5 bases not matched to a gene. CDR3 in amino acids: CASRNSGRSSYEQYF. DNA of the CDR3: TGTGCCAGCAGAAATAGCGGGAGGAGCTCCTACGAGCAGTACTTC.

This sequence joins TRBV9 and TRBJ1-1; D ambiguous. V gave up 0 bases and J gave up 1 base, with 10 bases separating them. Germline V gives CDR1 SGDLS, CDR2 YYNGEE. The CDR3 contains 15 residues. Written as DNA, the CDR3 is TGTGCCAGCAGCGTAGGCGACTTAAAGAACACTGAAGCTTTCTTT. This gives the protein CASSVGDLKNTEAFF. Combining the CDR3 with reference TRBV9 and TRBJ1-1 gives the whole variable domain DSGVTQTPKHLITATGQRVTLRCSPRSGDLSVYWYQQSLDQGLQFLIQYYNGEERAKGNILERFSAQQFPDLHSELNLSSLELGDSALYFCASSVGDLKNTEAFFGQGTRLTVV.

V gene TRBV10-1 combines with J gene TRBJ2-3; D is possibly TRBD2 (6 bases). Germline V gene data show CDR1 as WNHNN and CDR2 as SYGVQD (reference sequence). This CDR3 spans 14 amino acids. The V end lost 3 bases, the J end lost 3 bases, and 10 bases lay between the germline ends. The CDR3 DNA sequence: TGCGCCAGCAGTGACAAGGGGAGGACAGATACGCAGTATTTT. As protein: CASSDKGRTDTQYF.